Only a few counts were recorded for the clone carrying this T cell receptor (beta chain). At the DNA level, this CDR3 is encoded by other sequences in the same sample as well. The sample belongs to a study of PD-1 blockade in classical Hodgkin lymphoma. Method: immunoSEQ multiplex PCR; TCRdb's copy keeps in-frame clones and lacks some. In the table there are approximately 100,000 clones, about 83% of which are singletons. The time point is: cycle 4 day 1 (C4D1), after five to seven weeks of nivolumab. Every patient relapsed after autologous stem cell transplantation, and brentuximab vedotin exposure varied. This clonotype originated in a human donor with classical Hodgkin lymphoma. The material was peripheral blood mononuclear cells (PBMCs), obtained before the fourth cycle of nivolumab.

CDR3 sequence reads: CSASQETQYF. CDR3 DNA: TGCAGTGCCTCCCAAGAGACCCAGTACTTC. The V gene is TRBV20-1, the J gene TRBJ2-5; D is uncertain. CDR1 is DFQATT and CDR2 is SNEGSKA in the germline V gene (reference sequence). The CDR3 covers 10 residues. The V gene lost 6 bases and the J gene lost 1 base, with 3 bases spanning the gap.